Shown below are 32 T cell receptor beta chains from a single sample sequenced in a study of graft-versus-host responses after intestinal transplantation. The antigens of these receptors remain unknown. The repertoire was sequenced with immunoSEQ multiplex PCR; TCRdb's copy has only in-frame clones and lacks some. Seen here are around 90,000 clones, approximately 94% observed once, and the top ten hold approximately 0.2%. Sequenced here: unstimulated CD4+ T cells sorted from spleen or lymph node cells, sampled before transplant. The receptors originated from a human donor who was the organ donor for an intestinal transplant.

The gene calls are TRBV27 and TRBJ1-2; 9 nucleotides align to TRBD1. Germline-derived CDR1 and CDR2 are MNHEY and SMNVEV (reference sequence). The CDR3 covers 16 residues. After removal of 2 bases from V and 4 bases from J, the junction contained 8 bases not matched to a gene. CDR3 nucleotides: TGTGCCAGCAGTTTACTCCCGGGACAGGGCGTCTATGGCTACACCTTC. Its protein product is CASSLLPGQGVYGYTF.

Comments on this clone: The same CDR3 can be traced to other DNA sequences in this sample. V gene TRBV5-1 combines with J gene TRBJ2-5; perhaps TRBD2 as D (6 bases). The V and J ends lost 0 bases and 3 bases respectively, with 6 bases between them. This CDR3 spans 13 amino acids. Germline V gene data show CDR1 as SGHRS and CDR2 as YFSETQ. The CDR3 spells CASSLGGEETQYF. Written as DNA, the CDR3 is TGCGCCAGCAGCTTGGGGGGGGAAGAGACCCAGTACTTC.

The chain uses TRBV5-5 and TRBJ1-2, with D unclear. Trimming left V 0 bases short and J 2 bases short, with 11 bases between. Germline-derived CDR1 and CDR2 are SGHKS and YYEKEE (reference sequence). The CDR3 has 15 amino acids. The chain's CDR3 is CASSLAGRRNYGYTF. The CDR3 DNA reads as TGTGCCAGCAGCTTGGCCGGGCGCCGAAACTATGGCTACACCTTC.

With regard to this clone: Other DNA sequences in the sample encode the same CDR3. This chain links TRBV7-9 with TRBJ1-2; D gene uncertain. Trimming stripped 5 bases from V and 2 bases from J, with 9 bases between. The CDR3 totals 13 residues. Germline V lookup: CDR1 SEHNR, CDR2 FQNEAQ (reference sequence). The CDR3: CASSLTENYGYTF. CDR3 nucleotides: TGTGCCAGCAGCCTCACAGAAAACTATGGCTACACCTTC.

This chain joins TRBV7-2 and TRBJ2-1, with a weak D call TRBD1 (6 bases). Germline V lookup: CDR1 SGHTA, CDR2 FQGNSA. Trimming took off 6 bases at V and 5 bases at J, with 14 bases between the two ends. There are 14 residues in the CDR3. CDR3 sequence: CASRRGWGHNEQFF. The DNA for the CDR3 is TGTGCCAGCAGGAGGGGCTGGGGGCACAATGAGCAGTTCTTC.

This chain connects TRBV9 to TRBJ2-5, with D perhaps being TRBD1 or TRBD2 (5 bases each). Germline CDR1 is SGDLS and CDR2 is YYNGEE. The CDR3 covers 15 residues. Deletions cut 0 bases from V and 5 bases from J, with 14 bases between. CDR3 coding DNA: TGTGCCAGCAGCGTAGGGCTCGGGGCAATGGAGACCCAGTACTTC. Translated, it gives CASSVGLGAMETQYF. Based on the CDR3 plus reference TRBV9 and TRBJ2-5, the full variable domain is DSGVTQTPKHLITATGQRVTLRCSPRSGDLSVYWYQQSLDQGLQFLIQYYNGEERAKGNILERFSAQQFPDLHSELNLSSLELGDSALYFCASSVGLGAMETQYFGPGTRLLVL.

This clone was counted once. The chain is built from TRBV4-1 and TRBJ1-5; 8 nucleotides line up with TRBD1. The CDR3 is made up of 15 amino acids. The V segment lost 5 bases and the J segment 5 bases; nucleotides outside the gene matches: 8. Germline CDR1 reads MGHRA; CDR2 reads YSYEKL. CDR3 loop: CASSSWTGSDQPQHF. CDR3 in DNA: TGCGCCAGCAGCTCCTGGACAGGGTCCGATCAGCCCCAGCATTTT.

The V gene is TRBV7-9, the J gene TRBJ1-4; TRBD1 is a possible D gene (5 bases). CDR3 length equals 15 residues. Germline loops: CDR1 SEHNR, CDR2 FQNEAQ (reference sequence). The V end was cut by 7 bases, the J end by 6 bases, with 18 bases between. CDR3 protein: CASTEKGTVDEKLFF. In DNA, the CDR3 is TGTGCCAGCACGGAGAAAGGGACGGTTGATGAAAAACTGTTTTTT.

This clone was detected only once. V is TRBV4-2 and J is TRBJ2-5; tentatively, D is TRBD1 (7 bases). V was trimmed by 0 bases and J by 5 bases, leaving 19 bases between them. The germline gives CDR1 LGHNA, CDR2 YNFKEQ. There are 17 residues in the CDR3. In nucleotides, the CDR3 is TGTGCCAGCAGCCAAGATCTTGGCAGGGGGAGGCAGGAGACCCAGTACTTC. Amino acid sequence: CASSQDLGRGRQETQYF.

A note on this clone: The sample carries other DNA sequences with the same CDR3. The chain links TRBV2 to TRBJ2-5; no firm D call. Trimming cost V 3 bases and J 5 bases, with 4 bases left between them. This CDR3 has 11 residues. The V gene's germline CDR1 is SNHLY and CDR2 FYNNEI. This CDR3 is CASSDGETQYF. The CDR3 coding sequence is TGTGCCAGCAGTGACGGGGAGACCCAGTACTTC.

V usage is TRBV12-5 and J usage is TRBJ1-6; D might be TRBD1 (5 bases). This CDR3 is 14 amino acids long. The V and J ends lost 4 bases and 9 bases respectively, with 13 bases between them. Germline CDR1 reads LGHNT; CDR2 reads FRNRAP. The CDR3 reads CASGSGRTLSPLHF. Written as DNA, the CDR3 is TGTGCTAGTGGTTCTGGACGGACACTTTCACCCCTCCACTTT.

The gene calls are TRBV28 and TRBJ1-1; no reliable D call. This CDR3 is 15 amino acids long. The germline CDR1 and CDR2 sequences are MDHEN and SYDVKM. Trimming removed 8 bases at V and 2 bases at J, with 18 bases between. The CDR3 region is CASGLSARKNTEAFF. In nucleotides, the CDR3 is TGTGCCAGCGGATTGTCGGCCAGGAAAAACACTGAAGCTTTCTTT.

This clone showed up just once. V usage is TRBV28 and J usage is TRBJ2-3; TRBD2 aligns across 11 bases. Germline CDR1 MDHEN, CDR2 SYDVKM. Germline trimming cut 4 bases from V and 4 bases from J; bases unmatched to any gene: 7. The CDR3 runs 16 residues. Written as DNA, the CDR3 is TGTGCCAGCAGTTCGAGACTAGCGGGGCGGGCAGATACGCAGTATTTT. It yields the protein CASSSRLAGRADTQYF. Full variable domain (rest looked up from reference TRBV28 and TRBJ2-3): DVKVTQSSRYLVKRTGEKVFLECVQDMDHENMFWYRQDPGLGLRLIYFSYDVKMKEKGDIPEGYSVSREKKERFSLILESASTNQTSMYLCASSSRLAGRADTQYFGPGTRLTVL.

The J gene is TRBJ2-2, the V gene TRBV7-2; 8 nucleotides line up with TRBD1. The trim removed 4 bases at V and 2 bases at J, leaving 9 bases unmatched. Germline-derived CDR1 and CDR2 are SGHTA and FQGNSA. The CDR3 runs 17 residues. CDR3 in DNA: TGTGCCAGCAGCTCCCTAGCAGGGGGCAGTAACACCGGGGAGCTGTTTTTT. Its protein is CASSSLAGGSNTGELFF.

Only one count was recorded for this clone. This CDR3 is also generated by other DNA sequences in the sample. The genes are TRBV9 and TRBJ2-3; the D is unclear. CDR1 and CDR2 (germline): SGDLS, YYNGEE. The CDR3 extends over 15 amino acids. The V end was cut by 0 bases, the J end by 0 bases, with 8 bases between. The CDR3 sequence is CASSVGLTSTDTQYF. DNA of the CDR3: TGTGCCAGCAGCGTAGGGCTGACTAGCACAGATACGCAGTATTTT.

The rearrangement joins TRBV11-2 to TRBJ1-2; D is uncertain. This CDR3 comprises 15 residues. Trimming took 2 bases from V and 0 from J, leaving 10 bases between them. The germline V gene encodes CDR1 SGHAT and CDR2 FQNNGV. As DNA, the CDR3 is TGTGCCAGCAGCTTAAGTAGGTTATCTAACTATGGCTACACCTTC. The encoded protein is CASSLSRLSNYGYTF.

This rearrangement joins TRBV2 to TRBJ2-7; D gene unclear. The germline CDR1 and CDR2 sequences are SNHLY and FYNNEI. V lost 3 bases, J lost 2 bases, and 11 bases lay in between. This CDR3 has 14 residues. The CDR3 DNA is TGTGCCAGCAGTGACGGGCTAGACCCCTACGAGCAGTACTTC. Its translation is CASSDGLDPYEQYF.

The chain joins TRBV10-3 to TRBJ2-5; D ambiguous. The CDR3 has 10 residues. V lost 6 bases to trimming and J lost 5 bases, with 4 bases between them. Germline-derived CDR1 and CDR2 are ENHRY and SYGVKD. Here the CDR3 DNA reads TGTGCCATCAGGGGTGAGACCCAGTACTTC. This gives the protein CAIRGETQYF.

This clone was counted only a few times. Other DNA variants within this sample encode the same CDR3. The CDR3 DNA is TGTGCCAGTCGGCGGGCCATGAACACTGAAGCTTTCTTT. Amino acids: CASRRAMNTEAFF. J is TRBJ1-1 and V is TRBV19, with D hard to call. Germline CDR1 and CDR2: LNHDA and SQIVND (reference sequence). This CDR3 contains 13 residues. The germline V and J ends were trimmed by 8 bases and 0 bases, with 10 bases remaining between them. Together with reference TRBV19 and TRBJ1-1, the CDR3 gives the full variable domain: DGGITQSPKYLFRKEGQNVTLSCEQNLNHDAMYWYRQDPGQGLRLIYYSQIVNDFQKGDIAEGYSVSREKKESFPLTVTSAQKNPTAFYLCASRRAMNTEAFFGQGTRLTVV.

A few counts support this clone. V gene TRBV6-4 combines with J gene TRBJ1-4, with 8 positions matching TRBD1. V lost 5 bases, J lost 3 bases, and 5 bases stayed unmatched. The CDR3 runs to 15 residues. Germline CDR1 reads MRHNA; CDR2 reads SNTAGT. Here the CDR3 reads CASSPGTGPNEKLFF. The CDR3 nucleotides read TGTGCCAGCAGTCCTGGGACAGGACCTAATGAAAAACTGTTTTTT.

The chain uses TRBV12-5 and TRBJ2-3; a weak D match, TRBD2 (5 bases). Germline V gives CDR1 LGHNT, CDR2 FRNRAP. With 7 bases removed from V and 5 bases from J, the gap between germline ends came to 10 bases. The CDR3 contains 12 residues. CDR3 sequence (DNA): TGTGCTAGTGCCTCTGAGGGAGATACGCAGTATTTT. As protein: CASASEGDTQYF.

The chain recombines TRBV5-4 with TRBJ2-7; TRBD2 matches 7 bases. J lost 1 base, V lost 0 bases, and 4 bases had no gene match. This CDR3 is 15 amino acids long. In germline, CDR1 is SGHNT, CDR2 YYREEE (reference sequence). The CDR3 bases are TGTGCCAGCAGCTTGGGCGCGGGGGTATCCTACGAGCAGTACTTC. Its protein is CASSLGAGVSYEQYF. The whole variable domain, remainder taken from reference TRBV5-4 and TRBJ2-7, is ETGVTQSPTHLIKTRGQQVTLRCSSQSGHNTVSWYQQALGQGPQFIFQYYREEENGRGNFPPRFSGLQFPNYSSELNVNALELDDSALYLCASSLGAGVSYEQYFGPGTRLTVT.

A remark on this clone: This same CDR3 is encoded by further DNA sequences in the sample. V is TRBV5-1 and J is TRBJ1-3; D is ambiguous. Germline-derived CDR1 and CDR2 are SGHRS and YFSETQ. CDR3 length: 14 residues. Trimming left V 0 bases short and J 0 bases short, with 4 bases between. DNA of the CDR3: TGCGCCAGCAGCTTGGGGGGCTCTGGAAACACCATATATTTT. Protein sequence: CASSLGGSGNTIYF.

This clone showed up just a few times. This rearrangement joins TRBV27 to TRBJ2-5, with 8 nucleotides matching TRBD1. The closer fit of TRBJ2-7 to the DNA end suggests the J call may be wrong. The CDR3 loop spans 18 amino acids. Germline loops: CDR1 MNHEY, CDR2 SMNVEV (reference sequence). The CDR3 reads CASSPQLTPRGRWYEQYF. In DNA, the CDR3 is TGTGCCAGCAGTCCGCAACTAACCCCCAGGGGGCGCTGGTACGAGCAGTACTTC.

The chain combines TRBV28 with TRBJ1-2; D is possibly TRBD1 (5 bases). Trimming pared 2 bases from V and 3 bases from J, leaving 16 bases between. The length of the CDR3 is 16 residues. The germline CDR1 and CDR2 sequences are MDHEN and SYDVKM. CDR3 in DNA: TGTGCCAGCAGTTTAATGTTTGGGGCGCGGTACTATGGCTACACCTTC. Its translation: CASSLMFGARYYGYTF.

The rearrangement uses TRBV28 and TRBJ2-2, with a weak D call TRBD1 (5 bases). Germline V lookup: CDR1 MDHEN, CDR2 SYDVKM. There are 13 residues in the CDR3. Trimming pared 10 bases from V and 6 bases from J, leaving 15 bases between. The DNA of the CDR3 is TGTGCCACCACACCAGGGAAGGCCGGGGAGCTGTTTTTT. The encoded protein is CATTPGKAGELFF.

The chain has TRBV5-4 and TRBJ2-7; 7 bases align to TRBD1. The V segment lost 2 bases and the J segment 0 bases; nucleotides outside the gene matches: 5. Germline V gives CDR1 SGHNT, CDR2 YYREEE (reference sequence). This CDR3 contains 15 residues. The CDR3 loop reads CASSLGRQGSYEQYF. As DNA, the CDR3 is TGTGCCAGCAGCTTAGGAAGACAGGGCTCCTACGAGCAGTACTTC.

This chain uses TRBV19 with TRBJ2-2, with D uncertain. V lost 0 bases and J 1 base, leaving 3 bases between the germline ends. The CDR3 length is 14 residues. Germline CDR1 reads LNHDA; CDR2 reads SQIVND (reference sequence). The CDR3 DNA reads TGTGCCAGTAGTATAGAGAGGAACACCGGGGAGCTGTTTTTT. Protein: CASSIERNTGELFF.

The chain is built from TRBV2 and TRBJ1-5; 8 positions match TRBD1. Trimming removed 7 bases from V and 2 bases from J; junction bases left unmatched: 4. This CDR3 is 14 amino acids long. Germline lookup yields CDR1 SNHLY and CDR2 FYNNEI. The CDR3 DNA reads TGTGCCAGCAATCAGGGGGCCGGCAATCAGCCCCAGCATTTT. This translates into CASNQGAGNQPQHF.

The V gene is TRBV5-1, the J gene TRBJ2-7, with 10 nucleotides matching TRBD2. J gave up 0 bases and V 4 bases, and 4 bases lay outside the gene matches. This CDR3 is 15 amino acids long. The V gene's germline CDR1 is SGHRS and CDR2 YFSETQ. The chain's CDR3 is CASSPLAGASYEQYF. The CDR3 nucleotides are TGCGCCAGCAGCCCCCTAGCGGGGGCCTCCTACGAGCAGTACTTC. Filled out from reference TRBV5-1 and TRBJ2-7, the complete variable domain reads KAGVTQTPRYLIKTRGQQVTLSCSPISGHRSVSWYQQTPGQGLQFLFEYFSETQRNKGNFPGRFSGRQFSNSRSEMNVSTLELGDSALYLCASSPLAGASYEQYFGPGTRLTVT.

The chain recombines TRBV20-1 with TRBJ2-5; no clear D. In germline, CDR1 is DFQATT, CDR2 SNEGSKA (reference sequence). This CDR3 is 11 amino acids long. Trimming pared 7 bases from V and 3 bases from J, leaving 9 bases between. Here the CDR3 reads CSVRIKETQYF. CDR3 nucleotides: TGCAGTGTCAGGATTAAAGAGACCCAGTACTTC.

Only one count was recorded for this clone. The CDR3 protein is CAGATDRGYEQYF. In DNA, the CDR3 is TGTGCCGGGGCGACGGACCGAGGCTACGAGCAGTACTTC. The chain couples TRBV2 to TRBJ2-7, with D tentatively TRBD1 (5 bases). The CDR3 covers 13 residues. Looked up from germline, CDR1 is SNHLY and CDR2 is FYNNEI. The V gene lost 11 bases and the J gene lost 3 bases, with 17 bases spanning the gap.